This is a list of T cell receptor beta chains from one sample in a study of post-analysis software for immune sequencing data. Using its own MiXCR run on the PCR reads, TCRdb lists one record per CDR3 protein. This table holds about 540,000 distinct CDR3 sequences, approximately 31% found once. The specimen sequenced was blood. These receptors were obtained from a girl aged 2-17 years with multiple sclerosis. Each CDR3 is given with its conserved first and last residue. A D gene is named only where the DNA matches it firmly. Clone size is not always given. Where it is, it says once, few, many or a class for expanded clones.

cdr3_nt	cdr3_aa	cdr3_length	j_call	d_call	clone_size	v_call
TGTGCCAGCAGCCGGAATAGGGTAGCGGGGGGCTACGAGCAGTACTTC	CASSRNRVAGGYEQYF	16	TRBJ2-7	TRBD2	NA	TRBV3-1
TGTGCCACCAGCAGAGAGTTCTCTTCCTACGAGCAGTACTTC	CATSREFSSYEQYF	14	TRBJ2-7	NA	NA	TRBV15
TGCACCAGCAGCTTGGGGGCCAGGACCTACAATGAGCAGTTCTTC	CTSSLGARTYNEQFF	15	TRBJ2-1	NA	NA	TRBV5-1
TGTGCCAGCAGCCCGCAGGGGCACACAGATACGCAGTATTTT	CASSPQGHTDTQYF	14	TRBJ2-3	NA	NA	TRBV11-2
TGTGCCAGCAGTTACGTGGTACAGGGTACTGAAGCTTTCTTT	CASSYVVQGTEAFF	14	TRBJ1-1	NA	NA	TRBV6-6
TGTGCCAGCAGCCATAACCCTAGCGGGGGGACTAAGGAGCAGTACTTC	CASSHNPSGGTKEQYF	16	TRBJ2-7	TRBD2	NA	TRBV4-2
TGTGCCAGCAGTTACTCCGGGACTAGTGGTAAAGAGACCCAGTACTTC	CASSYSGTSGKETQYF	16	TRBJ2-5	TRBD2	NA	TRBV6-6
TGTGCCAGCAGCCCGGGGGCCGGGACTTTCGAGCAGTACTTC	CASSPGAGTFEQYF	14	TRBJ2-7	NA	NA	TRBV7-6
TGTGCCATCAGTGATGTGTCGGGGGGGCCTTATAAAGAGACCCAGTACTTC	CAISDVSGGPYKETQYF	17	TRBJ2-5	TRBD2	few	TRBV10-3
TGTGCCAGCAGCTTAGCTCGGGGCAGGGGAGAGACTGAAGCTTTCTTT	CASSLARGRGETEAFF	16	TRBJ1-1	NA	few	TRBV11-1
TGCAGTGCTAGAGATAAACCGGGACAGGGGAAGTTCTTC	CSARDKPGQGKFF	13	TRBJ2-1	TRBD1	few	TRBV20-1
TGTGACAGCAGCTCCCCCGGGACAAGCTCCTACGAGCAGTACTTC	CDSSSPGTSSYEQYF	15	TRBJ2-7	NA	NA	TRBV11-2
TGCGCCAGCAGCTCAGGACTAGCGGGGGGCATTAAGAGCACAGATACGCAGTATTTT	CASSSGLAGGIKSTDTQYF	19	TRBJ2-3	TRBD2	NA	TRBV5-1
TGCAGCGTTGGGGGTAGCCTCAGCTCCTACGAGCAGTACTTC	CSVGGSLSSYEQYF	14	TRBJ2-7	NA	NA	TRBV29-1
TGTGCCAGCTTCTCGGAGCGGGGGGGTAACTATGGCTACACCTTC	CASFSERGGNYGYTF	15	TRBJ1-2	NA	NA	TRBV27
TGTGCCAGTAAACTAGCGGGGGTTTTAACAGATACGCAGTATTTT	CASKLAGVLTDTQYF	15	TRBJ2-3	TRBD2	once	TRBV2
TGTGCCAGCAGCCTCGGGGGGGCTAATGATGAGCAGTTCTTC	CASSLGGANDEQFF	14	TRBJ2-1	TRBD2	NA	TRBV5-5
TGTGCCAGCAGTGACCGGCGGGGTCCCGATTCCTACAATGAGCAGTTCTTC	CASSDRRGPDSYNEQFF	17	TRBJ2-1	NA	NA	TRBV25-1
TGTGCCAGTAGTATAGGGTCTAGCGGGGGATTCTACAATGAGCAGTTCTTC	CASSIGSSGGFYNEQFF	17	TRBJ2-1	TRBD2	NA	TRBV19
TGTGCCGGCAGTCGACGACAGGGGACGAATGGCTACACCTTC	CAGSRRQGTNGYTF	14	TRBJ1-2	TRBD1	NA	TRBV28
TGCAGTGCTCTCCTTCGACAGCTCAATCAGCCCCAGCATTTT	CSALLRQLNQPQHF	14	TRBJ1-5	NA	few	TRBV20-1
TGCAGCGTTGGACAGGAGGATGAAAAACGGTTTTTT	CSVGQEDEKRFF	12	TRBJ1-4	NA	NA	TRBV29-1
TGCAGCGTTGGGCAGGGACCCCCCTTCTACGAGCAGTACTTC	CSVGQGPPFYEQYF	14	TRBJ2-7	NA	many	TRBV29-1
TGCAGTGCTGTAGCGGGGGGCGACTACAATGAGCAGTTCTTC	CSAVAGGDYNEQFF	14	TRBJ2-1	TRBD2	few	TRBV20-1
TGTGCCAGCAGTGCCGCCCTAGCGGGGGACATAGAGACCCAGTACTTC	CASSAALAGDIETQYF	16	TRBJ2-5	TRBD2	NA	TRBV6-1
TGTGCCAGCAGCAGGGACAGGGTGGCAGATACGCAGTATTTT	CASSRDRVADTQYF	14	TRBJ2-3	TRBD1	NA	TRBV7-2
TGCAGTGCCATGGGACAGGCCAACGTCCTGACTTTC	CSAMGQANVLTF	12	TRBJ2-6	NA	NA	TRBV20-1
TGCAGTGCTAGAGAGGAGGGTAAGGGGTATGGCTACACCTTC	CSAREEGKGYGYTF	14	TRBJ1-2	NA	NA	TRBV20-1
TGTGCCAGCAGGACTGACTCCTATGGCTACACCTTC	CASRTDSYGYTF	12	TRBJ1-2	NA	NA	TRBV7-9
TGTGCCAGCGGATCTTGGGGGTCCTATGAAGCTTTCTTT	CASGSWGSYEAFF	13	TRBJ1-1	NA	NA	TRBV7-9
TGTGCCATCCGCATAAAGGACAGGGGAGAGACCCAGTACTTC	CAIRIKDRGETQYF	14	TRBJ2-5	TRBD1	many	TRBV10-3
TGTGCCAGCAGTGAATTTCCCCCTAGGGGGCGGCTCTCTGGGGCCAACGTCCTGACTTTC	CASSEFPPRGRLSGANVLTF	20	TRBJ2-6	TRBD1	NA	TRBV6-1
TGCGCCAGCAGATTACGGACGGAGTCCTACGAGCAGTACTTC	CASRLRTESYEQYF	14	TRBJ2-7	NA	NA	TRBV5-1
TGCAGTGCTAGAGGGGGCAGGGGCTCCTACAATGAGCAGTTCTTC	CSARGGRGSYNEQFF	15	TRBJ2-1	NA	NA	TRBV20-1
TGCGCCAGCGGACTGACTAGCGGGGACAAAGATACGCAGTATTTT	CASGLTSGDKDTQYF	15	TRBJ2-3	TRBD2	few	TRBV5-1
TGTGCCATCAGTGACTACGGGACTACCCAAGAGACCCAGTACTTC	CAISDYGTTQETQYF	15	TRBJ2-5	TRBD2	NA	TRBV10-3
TGTGCCAGCAGTTACGATGACAGCGCCCAAGAGACCCAGTACTTC	CASSYDDSAQETQYF	15	TRBJ2-5	NA	NA	TRBV6-6
TGTGCCAGCAGAGTAACCGGGGAGCTGTTTTTT	CASRVTGELFF	11	TRBJ2-2	NA	few	TRBV12-3/TRBV12-4
TGTGCCAGCAGTTTAGGGGCCGTCGGTAGGTCTGAGCAGTTCTTC	CASSLGAVGRSEQFF	15	TRBJ2-1	NA	many	TRBV12-3/TRBV12-4
TGCAGTGCTAGAGATTCACAGGGTATGGGGACCCAGTACTTC	CSARDSQGMGTQYF	14	TRBJ2-5	NA	NA	TRBV20-1
TGTGCCAGTAGGCAGCCCGGACTAGCGGGGGGGCTTAGCTCCTACAATGAGCAGTTCTTC	CASRQPGLAGGLSSYNEQFF	20	TRBJ2-1	TRBD2	NA	TRBV19
TGCGCCAGCACCGAGGGGGAGCGGGGGGCCTACAATGAGCAGTTCTTC	CASTEGERGAYNEQFF	16	TRBJ2-1	TRBD2	few	TRBV5-1
TGTGCCAGCTCGTCTTTGATAACGGGGGGGCAAAGCTATGGCTACACCTTC	CASSSLITGGQSYGYTF	17	TRBJ1-2	NA	few	TRBV6-1
TGTGCCAGCAGTTTGATCGGCACAGGGGGCGGAGGAAACACCATATATTTT	CASSLIGTGGGGNTIYF	17	TRBJ1-3	TRBD1	few	TRBV27
TGTGCCAGCAGCCCCTGGGGACAGGGGGGGGATGGCTACACCTTC	CASSPWGQGGDGYTF	15	TRBJ1-2	TRBD1	once	TRBV5-6
TGTGCCAGCAGCAGATCGCAGGGCACCGGGGAGCTGTTTTTT	CASSRSQGTGELFF	14	TRBJ2-2	NA	few	TRBV7-2
TGCAGTGCCGGCCTCGAGGACACCCTCATCGATACGCAGTATTTT	CSAGLEDTLIDTQYF	15	TRBJ2-3	NA	NA	TRBV20-1
TGTGCCAGGCGGGACAGACAAGAGACCCAGTACTTC	CARRDRQETQYF	12	TRBJ2-5	NA	few	TRBV28
TGTGCCAGCAGTTATGTGGCGGCGGGAGTGGATACGCAGTATTTT	CASSYVAAGVDTQYF	15	TRBJ2-3	TRBD2	NA	TRBV6-2/TRBV6-3
TGTGCCAGCAGCCAGCGCGGGGGAGACCGTAACTATGGCTACACCTTC	CASSQRGGDRNYGYTF	16	TRBJ1-2	NA	NA	TRBV14
TGTGCCAGCAGCAGCACAATTGAGCAGTTCTTC	CASSSTIEQFF	11	TRBJ2-1	NA	few	TRBV11-2
TGTGCCAGCAGTCCGATCGGGAGGCGGGGGGGCGCAGATACGCAGTATTTT	CASSPIGRRGGADTQYF	17	TRBJ2-3	TRBD2	NA	TRBV28
TGCGCCAGCAGCCAAGAACAGGGGGCTTTCTACGAGCAGTACTTC	CASSQEQGAFYEQYF	15	TRBJ2-7	TRBD1	NA	TRBV4-1
TGTGCCAGCAGCTTGACAGGGAGCACTGAAGCTTTCTTT	CASSLTGSTEAFF	13	TRBJ1-1	TRBD1	many	TRBV7-3
TGTGCCAGCAGCGCCTCAGACAGGCCCGGGGGCTACACCTTC	CASSASDRPGGYTF	14	TRBJ1-2	NA	few	TRBV7-8
TGTGCCAGCAGGCATATGACTGCAGATACGCAGTATTTT	CASRHMTADTQYF	13	TRBJ2-3	NA	NA	TRBV4-2
TGTGCCATCAAAACAGAGAACACTGAAGCTTTCTTT	CAIKTENTEAFF	12	TRBJ1-1	NA	NA	TRBV10-3
TGTGCCAGCAGCCTCACAGGGGACTCGGGCTACACCTTC	CASSLTGDSGYTF	13	TRBJ1-2	TRBD1	few	TRBV12-3/TRBV12-4